The next 21 T cell receptor beta chains were all read from a single sample in a study of blood T cell repertoires in COVID-19. Libraries were prepared by immunoSEQ multiplex PCR; TCRdb keeps only in-frame clonotypes and omits some of them. The sample holds hundreds of thousands of clones; about nine tenths are singletons and the top ten take just under 9%. The sequenced sample was PBMCs or T cells enriched from blood (not recorded which). The receptors here all came from a woman in her late teens or twenties who had recovered from COVID-19.

V and J are TRBV24-1 and TRBJ2-3, with 15 bases that match TRBD2. CDR1 is KGHDR, CDR2 SFDVKD, per germline. The CDR3 is 17 amino acids. The V gene end was trimmed by 3 bases and the J gene end by 4 bases; junction bases not matched to a gene: 4. The CDR3 sequence: CATSDPGLAGGPDTQYF. The CDR3, as DNA: TGTGCCACCAGTGATCCGGGACTAGCGGGAGGTCCAGATACGCAGTATTTT.

This clone was observed a handful of times. This chain uses TRBV21-1 with TRBJ1-2; the table assigns TRBD1, which was not confirmed against the DNA. TRBV21-1 constitutes a pseudogene. The CDR3 loop spans 15 amino acids. In DNA, the CDR3 is TGTGCCAGCAGCAAAGAGGCAGGGGGCAGCCATGGCTACACCTTC. It codes for CASSKEAGGSHGYTF.

The rearrangement uses TRBV7-2 and TRBJ1-1; TRBD1 might be the D (5 bases). V lost 6 bases and J lost 6, with 14 bases in between. From germline, CDR1 is SGHTA and CDR2 FQGNSA. The CDR3 loop spans 13 amino acids. This CDR3 is CASSFDRRAEAFF. The CDR3 coding sequence is TGTGCCAGCAGTTTTGACAGAAGGGCTGAAGCTTTCTTT.

V usage is TRBV5-6 and J usage is TRBJ1-4, with TRBD1 identical over 8 bases. The V gene's germline CDR1 is SGHDT and CDR2 YYEEEE. The V segment lost 4 bases and the J segment 5 bases; nucleotides outside the gene matches: 1. This CDR3 is 13 amino acids long. CDR3 loop: CASSRDRNEKLFF. In DNA, the CDR3 is TGTGCCAGCAGCCGGGACAGGAATGAAAAACTGTTTTTT.

CDR3 nucleotide sequence: TGTGCCACCAGCTACAGGGGATCTAATGAAAAACTGTTTTTT. It codes for CATSYRGSNEKLFF. The V and J genes are TRBV15 and TRBJ1-4; 7 positions agree with TRBD1. The CDR3 spans 14 residues. The junction had 3 bases not matched to a gene; V was cut back by 5 bases and J by 3 bases. Germline CDR1 LNHNV, CDR2 YYDKDF (reference sequence).

This clone has only one observation. This chain uses TRBV28 with TRBJ1-6; possibly TRBD1 for D (6 bases). CDR1 MDHEN and CDR2 SYDVKM come from the germline V gene. The CDR3 has 22 residues. Trimming stripped 6 bases from V and 0 bases from J, with 30 bases between. Here the CDR3 reads CASSPGRGRVNPASSYNSPLHF. As DNA, the CDR3 is TGTGCCAGCAGCCCTGGGCGGGGGCGGGTAAACCCGGCGAGCTCCTATAATTCACCCCTCCACTTT.

J is TRBJ1-4 and V is TRBV7-2, with 8 bases aligning to TRBD1. V lost 7 bases, J lost 6 bases, and 7 bases stayed unmatched. This CDR3 contains 14 residues. Germline V gives CDR1 SGHTA, CDR2 FQGNSA. CDR3 coding DNA: TGTGCCAGCACCGCCAGGGGGCGGCATGAAAAACTGTTTTTT. Translation gives CASTARGRHEKLFF.

The rearrangement uses TRBV5-1 and TRBJ1-2, with 9 bases matching TRBD1. The ends lost 5 bases at V and 1 base at J; junction bases unmatched: 0. The CDR3 contains 13 residues. CDR1 is SGHRS and CDR2 is YFSETQ in the germline V gene. In DNA form, the CDR3 reads TGCGCCAGCAGGACAGGGGGTAACTATGGCTACACCTTC. Translated, it gives CASRTGGNYGYTF.

The chain uses TRBV7-2 and TRBJ2-3, with 11 positions matching TRBD1. The germline CDR1 and CDR2 sequences are SGHTA and FQGNSA. The CDR3 has 16 residues. J lost 7 bases, V lost 0 bases, and 6 bases had no gene match. The CDR3 spells CASSLASGQGAYTQYF. CDR3 DNA: TGTGCCAGCAGCTTAGCATCTGGACAGGGGGCTTATACGCAGTATTTT. Drawing the rest from reference TRBV7-2 and TRBJ2-3, the complete variable domain is GAGVSQSPSNKVTEKGKDVELRCDPISGHTALYWYRQSLGQGLEFLIYFQGNSAPDKSGLPSDRFSAERTGGSVSTLTIQRTQQEDSAVYLCASSLASGQGAYTQYFGPGTRLTVL.

The CDR3 reads CASSPVAGATQETQYF. CDR3 nucleotides: TGTGCCAGCAGCCCGGTAGCGGGGGCGACCCAAGAGACCCAGTACTTC. The rearrangement joins TRBV7-3 to TRBJ2-5, with 9 bases identical to TRBD2. J gave up 1 base and V 5 bases, and 8 bases lay outside the gene matches. The germline CDR1 and CDR2 sequences are SGHTA and FQGTGA. This CDR3 has 16 amino acids.

A word on this clone: The same CDR3 is also encoded by other DNA sequences in this sample. The rearrangement joins TRBV6-1 to TRBJ2-7, with 7 bases lining up with TRBD1. V shed 0 bases, J shed 4 bases, and the junction held 6 bases outside the gene matches. Germline V CDR1 and CDR2: MNHNS, SASEGT. There are 15 residues in the CDR3. The CDR3 sequence: CASSEAWTGDYEQYF. Here the CDR3 DNA reads TGTGCCAGCAGTGAAGCCTGGACAGGTGATTACGAGCAGTACTTC.

J is TRBJ2-1 and V is TRBV19, with 8 bases identical to TRBD2. Germline CDR1 LNHDA, CDR2 SQIVND (reference sequence). The trim removed 3 bases at V and 5 bases at J, leaving 6 bases unmatched. This CDR3 contains 15 residues. CDR3 sequence (DNA): TGTGCCAGTAGTATTGTAGGAGCGGGGGACAATGAGCAGTTCTTC. This gives the protein CASSIVGAGDNEQFF.

The chain links TRBV6-4 to TRBJ1-2; 7 bases are shared with TRBD1. Germline-derived CDR1 and CDR2 are MRHNA and SNTAGT. The ends lost 6 bases at V and 5 bases at J; junction bases unmatched: 9. The CDR3 is 14 residues long. As DNA, the CDR3 is TGTGCCAGCAGCCAGACGGGACAGAATTATGGCTACACCTTC. Translated: CASSQTGQNYGYTF.

The genes are TRBV24-1 and TRBJ2-2; D is perhaps TRBD1 (5 bases). Trimming shortened V by 9 bases and J by 2 bases, and 12 bases separated the two germline ends. This CDR3 comprises 14 residues. In germline, CDR1 is KGHDR, CDR2 SFDVKD. The CDR3 DNA follows: TGTGCCACCTCTCATTGGGGCAACACCGGGGAGCTGTTTTTT. Protein product: CATSHWGNTGELFF.

V usage is TRBV20-1 and J usage is TRBJ1-2; the D is unclear. Germline lookup yields CDR1 DFQATT and CDR2 SNEGSKA (reference sequence). Trimming stripped 6 bases from V and 6 bases from J, with 11 bases between. The CDR3 extends over 11 amino acids. DNA of the CDR3: TGCAGTGCCACACAGCCGGATGGCTACACCTTC. It encodes CSATQPDGYTF.

The chain employs TRBV5-1 and TRBJ1-2, with TRBD1 matching over 7 bases. The CDR3 covers 13 residues. Germline V CDR1 and CDR2: SGHRS, YFSETQ. The V gene end was trimmed by 4 bases and the J gene end by 7 bases; junction bases not matched to a gene: 7. CDR3 coding DNA: TGCGCCAGCAGCCAAGATACAGGGGTTGGCTACACCTTC. As protein: CASSQDTGVGYTF.

The chain employs TRBV7-9 and TRBJ1-1, with TRBD1 matching over 10 bases. The trim removed 4 bases at V and 5 bases at J, leaving 4 bases unmatched. Germline V lookup: CDR1 SEHNR, CDR2 FQNEAQ (reference sequence). This CDR3 is 14 amino acids long. The CDR3 DNA reads TGTGCCAGCAGCTCCTGGACAGGGGGGACTGAAGCTTTCTTT. This sequence encodes CASSSWTGGTEAFF.

The rearrangement uses TRBV29-1 and TRBJ2-3; D gene uncertain. V lost 5 bases and J lost 2, with 17 bases in between. The CDR3 totals 15 residues. CDR1 and CDR2 from the germline V gene are SQVTM and ANQGSEA. In DNA form, the CDR3 reads TGCAGCGTTCAAAGCCCAAATGCCTTCACAGATACGCAGTATTTT. It encodes CSVQSPNAFTDTQYF.

The chain joins TRBV10-3 to TRBJ2-7; 7 nucleotides line up with TRBD2. Trimming cost V 4 bases and J 4 bases; bases outside gene matches: 4. The CDR3 spans 13 residues. Germline CDR1 ENHRY, CDR2 SYGVKD. The CDR3 nucleotides are TGTGCCATCAGTGGCCGGGGGGTGTACGAGCAGTACTTC. Translated, it gives CAISGRGVYEQYF.

The chain carries TRBV6-4 and TRBJ2-2; 8 nucleotides line up with TRBD2. Trimming at V came to 6 bases and at J to 6 bases, leaving 6 bases not matched to a gene. CDR3 length: 14 amino acids. Germline V CDR1 and CDR2: MRHNA, SNTAGT. DNA for the CDR3: TGTGCCAGCAGCGCCCGACTAGCGTCCGGGGAGCTGTTTTTT. This translates into CASSARLASGELFF.

The V gene is TRBV6-5, the J gene TRBJ2-1, with D maybe TRBD2 (6 bases). Per germline, CDR1 MNHEY and CDR2 SVGAGI. The V gene lost 11 bases and the J gene lost 3 bases, with 14 bases spanning the gap. The CDR3 runs to 13 residues. CDR3 protein: CAAGGPNYNEQFF. The CDR3 bases are TGTGCCGCCGGGGGACCCAACTACAATGAGCAGTTCTTC.